This is a list of T cell receptor beta chains from one sample in a study of T cells in Graves' hyperthyroidism and ophthalmopathy. Each CDR3 protein gets one entry after TCRdb re-called the multiplex PCR reads with MiXCR. The sample gives about 640,000 distinct CDR3 sequences, 20% of which show up once; approximately 30% is in the top ten. The sample comprised blood. These receptors were collected from a man aged 25 to 40 with Graves' ophthalmopathy. Each CDR3 is given with its conserved first and last residue.

v_gene	j_gene	CDR3aa
TRBV7-6	TRBJ2-3	CASSLGPLDTQYF
TRBV5-8	TRBJ1-1	CASSLTQQGDGTEAFF
TRBV18	TRBJ2-3	CASSKQGATDTQYF
TRBV3-1	TRBJ2-7	CASSQDGKEQYF
TRBV5-1	TRBJ2-7	CASSLGPGDEQYF
TRBV10-3	TRBJ2-2	CAISESKHTKANTGELFF
TRBV2	TRBJ2-7	CASSEMGAGVPPYEQYF
TRBV7-9	TRBJ1-1	CASSPTGQGVTEAFF
TRBV7-2	TRBJ2-2	CASSLVEGTGELFF
TRBV9	TRBJ2-3	CASSVALDSTSTDTQYF
TRBV4-2	TRBJ2-2	CASSGYSTFPANTGELFF
TRBV18	TRBJ2-7	CASSPSGTQEQYF
TRBV19	TRBJ2-1	CASSSGPRGNNEQFF
TRBV20-1	TRBJ2-7	CSARLRREQYF
TRBV7-9	TRBJ1-1	CASSFKGGDTEAFF
TRBV2	TRBJ1-5	CASSRRINQPQHF
TRBV19	TRBJ1-5	CASIRAGGDQPQHF
TRBV15	TRBJ1-4	CATSRDPNEKLFF
TRBV20-1	TRBJ2-7	CSAARGLYEQYF
TRBV6-1	TRBJ2-7	CASSTTGFYEQYF
TRBV7-2	TRBJ2-2	CASSFSSGRVPGELFF
TRBV13	TRBJ2-5	CASSLLGNETQYF